This T cell receptor beta chain is drawn from a study of blood T cell repertoires in COVID-19. Background on the study: Collection of acute and convalescent COVID-19 samples took place in the United States, Italy and Spain. PBMCs, B-cell-depleted T cells, or T cells provided the cDNA or gDNA that made up the material.

The CDR3 consists of 13 residues. Trimming removed 7 bases at V and 4 bases at J, with 10 bases between. The germline V gene encodes CDR1 SNHLY and CDR2 FYNNEI. Original methodology: The authors estimated nucleated cell counts from reference gene primer amplification. Generated by immunoSEQ multiplex PCR, the TCRdb table keeps only in-frame clones and is missing some. Clone size and the V and J calls come from that table; the DNA yielded D and trimming. The repertoire holds hundreds of thousands of clones, with 83% as singletons. The chain is built from TRBV2 and TRBJ1-4; TRBD1 is a possible D gene (6 bases). Input material: peripheral blood. This TCR was recovered from a woman aged 40 to 49 with active or convalescent COVID-19. CDR3 amino acids: CASTVQGNEKLFF. The CDR3 DNA is TGTGCCAGCACGGTACAGGGTAATGAAAAACTGTTTTTT. Drawing the rest from reference TRBV2 and TRBJ1-4, the complete variable domain is EPEVTQTPSHQVTQMGQEVILRCVPISNHLYFYWYRQILGQKVEFLVSFYNNEISEKSEIFDDQFSVERPDGSNFTLKIRSTKLEDSAMYFCASTVQGNEKLFFGSGTQLSVL.